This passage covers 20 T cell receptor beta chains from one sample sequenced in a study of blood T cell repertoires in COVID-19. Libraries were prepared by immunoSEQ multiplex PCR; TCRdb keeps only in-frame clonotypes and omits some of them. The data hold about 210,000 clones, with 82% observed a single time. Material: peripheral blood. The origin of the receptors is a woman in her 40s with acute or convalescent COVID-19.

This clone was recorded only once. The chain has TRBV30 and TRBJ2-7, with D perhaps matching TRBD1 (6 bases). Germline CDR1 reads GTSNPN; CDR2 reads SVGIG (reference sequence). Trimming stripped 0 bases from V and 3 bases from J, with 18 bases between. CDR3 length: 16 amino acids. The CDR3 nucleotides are TGTGCCTGGAGTGTACCGTTGACAGGCATTGACTACGAGCAGTACTTC. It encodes CAWSVPLTGIDYEQYF. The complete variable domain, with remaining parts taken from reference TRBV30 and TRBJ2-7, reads SQTIHQWPATLVQPVGSPLSLECTVEGTSNPNLYWYRQAAGRGLQLLFYSVGIGQISSEVPQNLSASRPQDRQFILSSKKLLLSDSGFYLCAWSVPLTGIDYEQYFGPGTRLTVT.

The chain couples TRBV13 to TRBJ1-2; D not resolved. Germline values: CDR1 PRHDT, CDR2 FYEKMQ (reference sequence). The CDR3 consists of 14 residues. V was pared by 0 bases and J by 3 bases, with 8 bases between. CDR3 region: CASSLGLADYGYTF. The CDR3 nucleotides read TGTGCCAGCAGCTTAGGTCTGGCTGACTATGGCTACACCTTC.

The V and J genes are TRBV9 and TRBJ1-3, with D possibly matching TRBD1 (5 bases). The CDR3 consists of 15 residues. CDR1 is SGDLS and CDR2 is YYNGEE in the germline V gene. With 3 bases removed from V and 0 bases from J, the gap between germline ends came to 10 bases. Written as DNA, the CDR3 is TGTGCCAGCAGCGATACAGGTTTCTCTGGAAACACCATATATTTT. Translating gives CASSDTGFSGNTIYF.

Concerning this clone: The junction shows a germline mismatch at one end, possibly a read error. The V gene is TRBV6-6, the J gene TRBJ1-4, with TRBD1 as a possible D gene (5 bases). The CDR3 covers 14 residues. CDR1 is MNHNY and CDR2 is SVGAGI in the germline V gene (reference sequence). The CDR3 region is CASSSPGTKEKLFF. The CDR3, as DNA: TGTGCCAGCAGTTCTCCGGGGACTAAGGAAAAACTGTTTTTT.

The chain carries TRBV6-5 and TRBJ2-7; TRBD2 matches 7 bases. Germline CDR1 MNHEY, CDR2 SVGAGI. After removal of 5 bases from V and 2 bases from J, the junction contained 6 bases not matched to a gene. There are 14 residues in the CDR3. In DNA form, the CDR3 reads TGTGCCAGCAGTACTCGGGCGGGAGCCTACGAGCAGTACTTC. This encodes CASSTRAGAYEQYF.

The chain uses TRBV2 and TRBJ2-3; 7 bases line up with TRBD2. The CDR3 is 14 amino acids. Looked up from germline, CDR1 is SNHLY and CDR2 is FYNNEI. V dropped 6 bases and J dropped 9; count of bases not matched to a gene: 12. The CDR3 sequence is CASREQSAGRTQYF. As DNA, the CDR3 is TGTGCCAGCAGAGAGCAATCAGCGGGGAGGACGCAGTATTTT.

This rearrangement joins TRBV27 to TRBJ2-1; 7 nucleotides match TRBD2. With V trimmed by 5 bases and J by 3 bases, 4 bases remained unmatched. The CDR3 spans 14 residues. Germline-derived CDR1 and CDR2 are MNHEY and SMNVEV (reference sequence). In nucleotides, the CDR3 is TGTGCCAGCAGTAGTTCGGGGGGCTACAATGAGCAGTTCTTC. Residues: CASSSSGGYNEQFF.

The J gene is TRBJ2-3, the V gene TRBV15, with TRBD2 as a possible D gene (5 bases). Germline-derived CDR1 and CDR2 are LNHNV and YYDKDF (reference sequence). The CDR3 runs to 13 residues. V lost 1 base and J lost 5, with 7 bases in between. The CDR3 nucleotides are TGTGCCACCAGCAGAGTGAGGGTAGATACGCAGTATTTT. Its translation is CATSRVRVDTQYF. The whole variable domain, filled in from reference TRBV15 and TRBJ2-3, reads DAMVIQNPRYQVTQFGKPVTLSCSQTLNHNVMYWYQQKSSQAPKLLFHYYDKDFNNEADTPDNFQSRRPNTSFCFLDIRSPGLGDTAMYLCATSRVRVDTQYFGPGTRLTVL.

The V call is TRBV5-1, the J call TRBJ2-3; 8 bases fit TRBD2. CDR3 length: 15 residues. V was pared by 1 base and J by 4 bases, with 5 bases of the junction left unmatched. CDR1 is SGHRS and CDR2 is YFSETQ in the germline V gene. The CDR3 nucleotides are TGCGCCAGCAGCTTGTCACGGGGGGGCCCAGATACGCAGTATTTT. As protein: CASSLSRGGPDTQYF.

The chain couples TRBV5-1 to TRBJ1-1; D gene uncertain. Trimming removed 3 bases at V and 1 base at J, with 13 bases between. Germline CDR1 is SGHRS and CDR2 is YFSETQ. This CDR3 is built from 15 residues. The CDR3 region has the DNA TGCGCCAGCAGCTCCCTAAGACAAGCGAACACTGAAGCTTTCTTT. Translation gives CASSSLRQANTEAFF.

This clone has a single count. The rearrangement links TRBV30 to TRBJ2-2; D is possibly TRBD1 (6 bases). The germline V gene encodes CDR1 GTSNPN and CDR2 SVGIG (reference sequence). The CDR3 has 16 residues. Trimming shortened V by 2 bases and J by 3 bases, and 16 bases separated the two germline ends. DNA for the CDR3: TGTGCCTGGAGTCCTCACAGGGCGTTGGACACCGGGGAGCTGTTTTTT. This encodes CAWSPHRALDTGELFF.

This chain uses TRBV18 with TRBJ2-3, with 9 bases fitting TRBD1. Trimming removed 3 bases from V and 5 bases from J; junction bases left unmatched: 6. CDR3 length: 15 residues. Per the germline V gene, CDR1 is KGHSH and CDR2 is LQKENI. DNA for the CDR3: TGTGCCAGCTCACCGGGACAGGGTAATAGAGATACGCAGTATTTT. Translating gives CASSPGQGNRDTQYF.

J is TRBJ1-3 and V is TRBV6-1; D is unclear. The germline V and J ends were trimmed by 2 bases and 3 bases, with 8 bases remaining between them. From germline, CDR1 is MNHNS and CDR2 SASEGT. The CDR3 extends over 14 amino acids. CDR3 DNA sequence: TGTGCCAGCAGTGAATTGGGGAGTGGAAACACCATATATTTT. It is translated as CASSELGSGNTIYF.

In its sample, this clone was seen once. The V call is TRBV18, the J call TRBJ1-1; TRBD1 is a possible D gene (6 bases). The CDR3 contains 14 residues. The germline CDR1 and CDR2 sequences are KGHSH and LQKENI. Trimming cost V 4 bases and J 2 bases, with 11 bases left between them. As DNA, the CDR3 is TGTGCCAGCTCACGTGGCAGGGGAAACACTGAAGCTTTCTTT. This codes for CASSRGRGNTEAFF.

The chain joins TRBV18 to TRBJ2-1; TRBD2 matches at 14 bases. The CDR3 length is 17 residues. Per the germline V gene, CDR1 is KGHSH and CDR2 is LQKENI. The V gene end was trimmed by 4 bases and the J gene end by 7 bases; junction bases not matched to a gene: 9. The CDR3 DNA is TGTGCCAGCTCACTAAATACCGGGACTAGCGGGAGTAATGAGCAGTTCTTC. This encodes CASSLNTGTSGSNEQFF.

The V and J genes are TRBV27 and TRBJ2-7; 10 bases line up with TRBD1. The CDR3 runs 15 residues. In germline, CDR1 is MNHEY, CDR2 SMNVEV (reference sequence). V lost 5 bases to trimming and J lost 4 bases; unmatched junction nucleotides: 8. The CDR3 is CASSRTGTGEYEQYF. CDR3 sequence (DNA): TGTGCCAGCAGTCGTACCGGGACAGGGGAATACGAGCAGTACTTC.

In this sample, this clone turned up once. The CDR3 spells CATQEGASYNSPLHF. CDR3 nucleotide sequence: TGTGCCACACAAGAGGGGGCCTCCTATAATTCACCCCTCCACTTT. The gene calls are TRBV19 and TRBJ1-6; 7 bases map to TRBD1. The germline CDR1 and CDR2 sequences are LNHDA and SQIVND (reference sequence). The length of the CDR3 is 15 residues. Trimming took 10 bases from V and 0 from J; bases not matched to a gene: 6. Looking up the rest from reference TRBV19 and TRBJ1-6 gives the full variable domain: DGGITQSPKYLFRKEGQNVTLSCEQNLNHDAMYWYRQDPGQGLRLIYYSQIVNDFQKGDIAEGYSVSREKKESFPLTVTSAQKNPTAFYLCATQEGASYNSPLHFGNGTRLTVT.

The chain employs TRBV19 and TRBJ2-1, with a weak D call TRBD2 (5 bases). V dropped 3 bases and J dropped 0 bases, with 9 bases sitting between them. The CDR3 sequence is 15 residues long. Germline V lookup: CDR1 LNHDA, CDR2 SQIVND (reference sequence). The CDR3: CASSMAGGSYNEQFF. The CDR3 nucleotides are TGTGCCAGTAGTATGGCGGGCGGCTCCTACAATGAGCAGTTCTTC.

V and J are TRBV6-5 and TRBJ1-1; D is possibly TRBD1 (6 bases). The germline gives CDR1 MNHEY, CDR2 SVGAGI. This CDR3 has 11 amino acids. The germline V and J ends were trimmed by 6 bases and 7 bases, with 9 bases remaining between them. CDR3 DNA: TGTGCCAGCAGGCAGGGGAATGAAGCTTTCTTT. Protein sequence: CASRQGNEAFF.

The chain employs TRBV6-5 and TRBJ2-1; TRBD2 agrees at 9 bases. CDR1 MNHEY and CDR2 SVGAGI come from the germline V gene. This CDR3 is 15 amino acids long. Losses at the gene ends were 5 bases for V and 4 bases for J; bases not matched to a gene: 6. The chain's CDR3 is CASSPAGGPYNEQFF. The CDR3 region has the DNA TGTGCCAGCAGTCCCGCGGGAGGGCCTTACAATGAGCAGTTCTTC.